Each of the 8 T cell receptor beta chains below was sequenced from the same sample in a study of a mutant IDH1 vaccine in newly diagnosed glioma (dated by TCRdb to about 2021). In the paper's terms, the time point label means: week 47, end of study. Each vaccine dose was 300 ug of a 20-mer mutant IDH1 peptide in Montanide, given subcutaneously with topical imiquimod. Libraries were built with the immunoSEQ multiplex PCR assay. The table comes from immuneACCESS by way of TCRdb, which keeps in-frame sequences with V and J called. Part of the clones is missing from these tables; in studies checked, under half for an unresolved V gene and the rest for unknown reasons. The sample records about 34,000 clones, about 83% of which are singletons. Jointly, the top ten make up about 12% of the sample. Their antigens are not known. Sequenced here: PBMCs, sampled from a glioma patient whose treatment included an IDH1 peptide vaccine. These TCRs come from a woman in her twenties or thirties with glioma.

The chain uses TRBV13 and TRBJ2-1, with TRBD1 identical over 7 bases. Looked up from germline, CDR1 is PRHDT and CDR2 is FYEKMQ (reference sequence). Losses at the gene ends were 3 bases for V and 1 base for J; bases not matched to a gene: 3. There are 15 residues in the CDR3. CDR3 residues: CASSFNRGSYNEQFF. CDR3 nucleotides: TGTGCCAGCAGCTTCAACAGGGGATCCTACAATGAGCAGTTCTTC.

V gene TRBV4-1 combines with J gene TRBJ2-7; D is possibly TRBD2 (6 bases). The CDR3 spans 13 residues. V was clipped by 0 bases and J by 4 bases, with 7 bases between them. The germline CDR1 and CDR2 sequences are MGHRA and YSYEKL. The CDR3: CASSQDSGYEQYF. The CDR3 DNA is TGCGCCAGCAGCCAAGACAGCGGGTACGAGCAGTACTTC.

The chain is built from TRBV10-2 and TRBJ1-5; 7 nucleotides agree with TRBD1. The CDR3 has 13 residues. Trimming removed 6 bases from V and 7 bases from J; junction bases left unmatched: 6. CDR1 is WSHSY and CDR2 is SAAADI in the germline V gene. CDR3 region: CASRGGGEQPQHF. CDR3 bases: TGCGCCAGCAGGGGAGGGGGCGAGCAGCCCCAGCATTTT.

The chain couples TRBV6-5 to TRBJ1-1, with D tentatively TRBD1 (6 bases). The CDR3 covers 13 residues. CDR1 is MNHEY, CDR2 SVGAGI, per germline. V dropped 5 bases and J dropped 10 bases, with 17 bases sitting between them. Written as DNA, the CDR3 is TGTGCCAGCAGTCCCGGGACACCCGAAGGAGCTTTCTTT. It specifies CASSPGTPEGAFF.

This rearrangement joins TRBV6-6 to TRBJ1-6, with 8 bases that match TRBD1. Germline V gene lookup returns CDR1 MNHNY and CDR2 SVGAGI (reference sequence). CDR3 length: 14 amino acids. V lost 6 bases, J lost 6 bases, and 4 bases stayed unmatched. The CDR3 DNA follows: TGTGCCAGCAGAAGACAGGGGCTTAATTCACCCCTCCACTTT. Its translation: CASRRQGLNSPLHF.

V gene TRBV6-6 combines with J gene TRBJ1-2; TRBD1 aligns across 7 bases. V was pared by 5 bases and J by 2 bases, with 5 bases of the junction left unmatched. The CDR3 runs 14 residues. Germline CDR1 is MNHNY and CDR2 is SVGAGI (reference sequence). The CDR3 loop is CASSNQQGNYGYTF. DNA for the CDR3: TGTGCCAGCAGTAACCAACAGGGGAACTATGGCTACACCTTC.

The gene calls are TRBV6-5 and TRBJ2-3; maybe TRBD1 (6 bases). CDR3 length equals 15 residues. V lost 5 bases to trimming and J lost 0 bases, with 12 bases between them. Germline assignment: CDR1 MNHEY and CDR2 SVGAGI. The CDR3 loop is CASSAYQGSTDTQYF. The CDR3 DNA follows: TGTGCCAGCAGTGCCTACCAGGGGAGCACAGATACGCAGTATTTT.

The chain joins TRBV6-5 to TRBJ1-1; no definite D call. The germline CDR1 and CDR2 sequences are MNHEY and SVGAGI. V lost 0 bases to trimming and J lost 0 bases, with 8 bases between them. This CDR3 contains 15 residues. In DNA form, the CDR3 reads TGTGCCAGCAGTTACTCGGCAAGTATGAACACTGAAGCTTTCTTT. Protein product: CASSYSASMNTEAFF.